One sample yielded the 25 T cell receptor beta chains listed below, sequenced in a study of CD4 and CD8 cells across lung adenocarcinoma regions. TCRdb passed the PCR reads through MiXCR, listing each CDR3 protein once. Of some 3,100 distinct CDR3 sequences in the sample, 60% to 80% were seen once. The sample consisted of CD8+ T cells from the margin of a lung tumor. The receptor set was obtained from a female donor with lung adenocarcinoma. The CD4 and CD8 labels of this study may be unreliable.

The CDR3 protein is CASSPDRAMETQYF. The CDR3 DNA reads TGTGCCAGCAGTCCGGACAGGGCGATGGAGACCCAGTACTTC. V is TRBV6-1 and J is TRBJ2-5, with TRBD1 identical over 8 bases. The CDR3 is 14 residues long. V lost 5 bases to trimming and J lost 5 bases; unmatched junction nucleotides: 7. CDR1 MNHNS and CDR2 SASEGT come from the germline V gene.

This clonotype was seen only a few times. V gene TRBV6-1 combines with J gene TRBJ2-1, with 11 bases lining up with TRBD1. Looked up from germline, CDR1 is MNHNS and CDR2 is SASEGT. V lost 2 bases and J lost 12; bases outside the gene matches: 6. The CDR3 contains 14 residues. CDR3 in amino acids: CASSERTGGFWQFF. CDR3 bases: TGTGCCAGCAGTGAAAGGACAGGGGGCTTCTGGCAGTTCTTC.

V is TRBV7-6 and J is TRBJ2-7; 9 nucleotides align to TRBD1. V gave up 0 bases and J gave up 1 base; unmatched junction bases: 10. This CDR3 is built from 18 residues. The germline gives CDR1 SGHVS, CDR2 FNYEAQ. Here the CDR3 reads CASSLAGTGGLSSYEQYF. CDR3 nucleotide sequence: TGTGCCAGCAGCTTAGCAGGAACAGGGGGCCTCTCGTCCTACGAGCAGTACTTC.

The genes are TRBV7-6 and TRBJ1-4, with D possibly being TRBD1 (6 bases). Germline values: CDR1 SGHVS, CDR2 FNYEAQ. The CDR3 contains 14 residues. V was trimmed by 0 bases and J by 5 bases, leaving 7 bases between them. The CDR3 DNA reads TGTGCCAGCAGCTTAGCCGGGACAAATGAAAAACTGTTTTTT. Amino acids: CASSLAGTNEKLFF.

This clonotype was recorded only once. The chain is built from TRBV6-1 and TRBJ2-6; D uncertain. Germline CDR1 and CDR2: MNHNS and SASEGT. The length of the CDR3 is 16 residues. Trimming removed 3 bases at V and 2 bases at J, with 11 bases between. As DNA, the CDR3 is TGTGCCAGCAGTGATTCCAGCCGGGCTGGGGCCAACGTCCTGACTTTC. It yields the protein CASSDSSRAGANVLTF.

The chain recombines TRBV6-5 with TRBJ1-1; D is unresolved. Deletions cut 2 bases from V and 6 bases from J, with 19 bases between. CDR1 and CDR2 from the germline V gene are MNHEY and SVGAGI. This CDR3 spans 16 amino acids. The CDR3 spells CASSYRRASVDPEAFF. The CDR3 DNA reads TGTGCCAGCAGTTACCGCCGGGCCTCAGTGGATCCTGAAGCTTTCTTT.

The chain is built from TRBV6-1 and TRBJ2-1; 12 nucleotides align to TRBD2. The CDR3 length is 14 residues. The germline V gene encodes CDR1 MNHNS and CDR2 SASEGT. Germline trimming cut 2 bases from V and 10 bases from J; bases unmatched to any gene: 3. This CDR3 is CASSELAGGWEQFF. For the CDR3, the DNA is TGTGCCAGCAGTGAACTAGCGGGAGGGTGGGAGCAGTTCTTC.

The chain links TRBV3-1 to TRBJ2-1; TRBD2 agrees at 8 bases. Germline CDR1 and CDR2: LGHDT and YNNKEL (reference sequence). This CDR3 has 14 amino acids. V was pared by 1 base and J by 6 bases, with 2 bases of the junction left unmatched. The CDR3 DNA sequence: TGTGCCAGCAGCCAAGCGGGGGGGCCCAATGAGCAGTTCTTC. Amino acid sequence: CASSQAGGPNEQFF.

The chain has TRBV4-1 and TRBJ2-1, with TRBD1 matching over 9 bases. CDR3 length: 14 residues. The germline CDR1 and CDR2 sequences are MGHRA and YSYEKL. Trimming took 4 bases from V and 11 from J; bases not matched to a gene: 9. CDR3 sequence reads: CASSPTGQGKQQFF. CDR3 bases: TGCGCCAGCAGCCCGACTGGACAGGGGAAGCAGCAGTTCTTC.

Written as DNA, the CDR3 is TGTGCCAGCAGCAGCCAAGCGGGAGGTTACAATGAGCAGTTCTTC. Protein product: CASSSQAGGYNEQFF. J is TRBJ2-1 and V is TRBV7-8; 9 bases agree with TRBD2. The CDR3 contains 15 residues. CDR1 and CDR2 (germline): SGHVS, FQNEAQ. V shed 5 bases, J shed 4 bases, and the junction held 6 bases outside the gene matches.

By frequency in the sample, this clonotype is medium-sized. This sequence joins TRBV7-2 and TRBJ2-1; 10 bases fit TRBD2. The DNA end favors TRBJ2-5, so the J call may be wrong. Germline-derived CDR1 and CDR2 are SGHTA and FQGNSA. There are 17 residues in the CDR3. CDR3: CASSARGSGGLRETQYF. CDR3 nucleotide sequence: TGTGCCAGCAGCGCCCGGGGTAGCGGGGGGCTCAGGGAGACCCAGTACTTC.

This rearrangement joins TRBV4-1 to TRBJ2-1; 7 positions match TRBD2. The V segment lost 4 bases and the J segment 7 bases; nucleotides outside the gene matches: 4. The CDR3 loop spans 13 amino acids. Per the germline V gene, CDR1 is MGHRA and CDR2 is YSYEKL. The CDR3, as DNA: TGCGCCAGCAGCCTGGGACTATTTAATGAGCAGTTCTTC. This codes for CASSLGLFNEQFF.

The chain recombines TRBV6-1 with TRBJ2-5, with 7 bases that match TRBD2. Trimming cost V 2 bases and J 7 bases; bases outside gene matches: 4. The germline V gene has CDR1 MNHNS and CDR2 SASEGT. This CDR3 spans 13 amino acids. CDR3 loop: CASSEYREGTQYF. CDR3 bases: TGTGCCAGCAGTGAATATAGGGAGGGGACCCAGTACTTC.

V and J are TRBV6-1 and TRBJ2-1; 8 bases map to TRBD1. The J call may not be correct, given that the DNA end is closer to TRBJ2-7. Germline CDR1 reads MNHNS; CDR2 reads SASEGT. The CDR3 sequence is 18 residues long. The CDR3 coding sequence is TGTGCCAGCAGTGAAGCGAACCATCTTGGACAGGGTACCAACGAGCAGTACTTC. Translating gives CASSEANHLGQGTNEQYF.

V gene TRBV6-1 combines with J gene TRBJ2-1, with 7 bases lining up with TRBD2. The J call may not be correct, given that the DNA end is closer to TRBJ2-7. This CDR3 region has 15 residues. CDR1 and CDR2 (germline): MNHNS, SASEGT. For the CDR3, the DNA is TGTGCCAGCAGTGAATCGCTAGCGGAGAGAAATGAGCAGTACTTC. This codes for CASSESLAERNEQYF.

This clonotype has only a few counts. The gene calls are TRBV6-1 and TRBJ1-5, with TRBD1 matching 7 bases. The germline V gene has CDR1 MNHNS and CDR2 SASEGT. Trimming cost V 1 base and J 3 bases; bases outside gene matches: 3. CDR3 length: 15 residues. CDR3 in DNA: TGTGCCAGCAGTGAAGTAGGGGGCTACAATCAGCCCCAGCATTTT. Translated, it gives CASSEVGGYNQPQHF.

The V and J genes are TRBV6-1 and TRBJ2-7; D is unclear. The J call may be faulty, since TRBJ2-5 better matches the DNA end. This CDR3 region has 14 residues. Germline CDR1 MNHNS, CDR2 SASEGT. The chain's CDR3 is CASSEGLYQETQYF. Written as DNA, the CDR3 is TGTGCCAGCAGTGAAGGCCTTTACCAAGAGACCCAGTACTTC.

This clonotype appeared a single time. The rearrangement joins TRBV7-8 to TRBJ2-2, with 10 bases that match TRBD2. Germline V lookup: CDR1 SGHVS, CDR2 FQNEAQ. J gave up 7 bases and V 2 bases, and 10 bases lay outside the gene matches. The CDR3 sequence is 17 residues long. The CDR3 nucleotides are TGTGCCAGCAGCTTATTGCTAGCGGGAGAGGCAAGCGGGGAGCTGTTTTTT. It codes for CASSLLLAGEASGELFF. The whole variable domain, remainder taken from reference TRBV7-8 and TRBJ2-2, is GAGVSQSPRYKVAKRGQDVALRCDPISGHVSLFWYQQALGQGPEFLTYFQNEAQLDKSGLPSDRFFAERPEGSVSTLKIQRTQQEDSAVYLCASSLLLAGEASGELFFGEGSRLTVL.

The chain has TRBV6-5 and TRBJ2-1; D remains ambiguous. The V end was cut by 0 bases, the J end by 4 bases, with 4 bases between. Germline V gene lookup returns CDR1 MNHEY and CDR2 SVGAGI. The CDR3 contains 13 residues. Written as DNA, the CDR3 is TGTGCCAGCAGTTACTCTCCGTACAATGAGCAGTTCTTC. Protein: CASSYSPYNEQFF.

V gene TRBV6-5 combines with J gene TRBJ2-2, with D perhaps matching TRBD1 (6 bases). The germline CDR1 and CDR2 sequences are MNHEY and SVGAGI. V gave up 3 bases and J gave up 5 bases, with 16 bases separating them. The CDR3 covers 16 residues. The CDR3 DNA follows: TGTGCCAGCAGTTATTATGGGACACCCACGACCGGGGAGCTGTTTTTT. This encodes CASSYYGTPTTGELFF.

This chain uses TRBV12-3 or TRBV12-4 with TRBJ2-1, with 11 nucleotides matching TRBD2. Trimming at V came to 6 bases and at J to 4 bases, leaving 5 bases not matched to a gene. The CDR3 is 15 amino acids. CDR3 in amino acids: CASSRTSGGYNEQFF. The DNA of the CDR3 is TGTGCCAGCAGCCGTACTAGCGGGGGATACAATGAGCAGTTCTTC.

This clonotype appeared once. The chain is built from TRBV6-1 and TRBJ2-3; weak D call: TRBD1 (6 bases). The J call may not be correct, given that the DNA end is closer to TRBJ2-7. The CDR3 consists of 17 residues. Germline lookup yields CDR1 MNHNS and CDR2 SASEGT. DNA for the CDR3: TGTGCCAGCAGTGCGGGGAAAGGGGGACGTGACACAGATACGCAGTACTTC. Translation: CASSAGKGGRDTDTQYF.

The chain has TRBV4-1 and TRBJ2-3; D not certain. This CDR3 contains 13 residues. V gave up 2 bases and J gave up 1 base, with 4 bases separating them. In germline, CDR1 is MGHRA, CDR2 YSYEKL. The DNA for the CDR3 is TGCGCCAGCAGCCAATGGGGCACAGATACGCAGTATTTT. Translating gives CASSQWGTDTQYF.

The chain couples TRBV6-1 to TRBJ2-1; D is perhaps TRBD1 or TRBD2 (5 bases each). The J call is in doubt because the DNA end fits TRBJ2-5 better. The CDR3 covers 13 residues. Germline V gene data show CDR1 as MNHNS and CDR2 as SASEGT. CDR3 DNA: TGTGCCAGCACCGAGGGCAGGGCGGAGACCCAGTACTTC. Translated, it gives CASTEGRAETQYF.

The CDR3 reads CASSLGGWGTGAGDTQYF. The CDR3 DNA reads as TGTGCCAGCAGCTTAGGAGGATGGGGGACAGGGGCTGGAGATACGCAGTATTTT. V usage is TRBV7-6 and J usage is TRBJ2-3, with 10 nucleotides matching TRBD1. Germline-derived CDR1 and CDR2 are SGHVS and FNYEAQ. After removal of 1 base from V and 5 bases from J, the junction contained 12 bases not matched to a gene. This CDR3 region has 18 residues.